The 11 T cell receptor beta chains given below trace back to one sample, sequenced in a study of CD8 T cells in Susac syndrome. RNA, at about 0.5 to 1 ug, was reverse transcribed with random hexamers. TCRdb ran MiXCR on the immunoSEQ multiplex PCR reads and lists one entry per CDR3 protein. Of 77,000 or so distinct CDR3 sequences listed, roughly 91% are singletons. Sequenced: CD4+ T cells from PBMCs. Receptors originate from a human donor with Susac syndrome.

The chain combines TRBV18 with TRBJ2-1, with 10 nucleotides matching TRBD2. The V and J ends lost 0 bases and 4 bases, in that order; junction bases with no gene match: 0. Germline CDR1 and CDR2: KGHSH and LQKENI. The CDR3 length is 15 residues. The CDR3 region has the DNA TGTGCCAGCTCACCACCGGGACTAGCGTACAATGAGCAGTTCTTC. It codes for CASSPPGLAYNEQFF.

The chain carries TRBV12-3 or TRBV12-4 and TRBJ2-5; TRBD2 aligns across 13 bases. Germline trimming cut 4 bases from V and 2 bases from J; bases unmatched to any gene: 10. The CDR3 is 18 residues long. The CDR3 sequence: CASSSLTSGGTWQETQYF. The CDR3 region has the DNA TGTGCCAGCAGTTCCCTGACTAGCGGGGGGACGTGGCAAGAGACCCAGTACTTC.

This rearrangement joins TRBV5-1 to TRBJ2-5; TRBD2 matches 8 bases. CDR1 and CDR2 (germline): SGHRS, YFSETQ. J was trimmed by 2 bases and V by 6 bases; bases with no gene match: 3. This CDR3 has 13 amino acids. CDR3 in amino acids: CASTGGRQETQYF. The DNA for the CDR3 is TGCGCCAGCACAGGCGGGAGGCAAGAGACCCAGTACTTC.

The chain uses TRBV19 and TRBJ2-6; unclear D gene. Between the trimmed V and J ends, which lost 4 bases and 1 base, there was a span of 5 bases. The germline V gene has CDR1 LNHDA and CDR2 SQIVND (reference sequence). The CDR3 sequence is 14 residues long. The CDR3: CASSTQSGANVLTF. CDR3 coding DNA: TGTGCCAGTAGTACCCAGTCTGGGGCCAACGTCCTGACTTTC.

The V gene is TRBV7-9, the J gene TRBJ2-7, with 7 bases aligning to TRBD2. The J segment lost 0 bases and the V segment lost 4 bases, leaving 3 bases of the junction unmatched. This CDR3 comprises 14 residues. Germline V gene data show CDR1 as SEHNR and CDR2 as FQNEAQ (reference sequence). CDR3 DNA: TGTGCCAGCAGCTCCGGCGGGAGCTCCTACGAGCAGTACTTC. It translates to CASSSGGSSYEQYF.

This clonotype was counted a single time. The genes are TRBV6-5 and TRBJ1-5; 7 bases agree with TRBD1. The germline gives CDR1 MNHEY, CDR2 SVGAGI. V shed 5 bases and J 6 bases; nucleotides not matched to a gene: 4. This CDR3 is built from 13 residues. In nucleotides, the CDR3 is TGTGCCAGCAGTCCCGACAGGGCTCAGCCCCAGCATTTT. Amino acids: CASSPDRAQPQHF.

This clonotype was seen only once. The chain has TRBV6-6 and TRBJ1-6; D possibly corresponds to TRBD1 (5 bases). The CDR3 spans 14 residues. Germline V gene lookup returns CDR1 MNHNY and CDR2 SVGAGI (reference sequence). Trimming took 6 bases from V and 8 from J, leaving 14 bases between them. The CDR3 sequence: CASSRMAGDSPLHF. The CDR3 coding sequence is TGTGCCAGCAGCCGCATGGCGGGGGATTCACCCCTCCACTTT.

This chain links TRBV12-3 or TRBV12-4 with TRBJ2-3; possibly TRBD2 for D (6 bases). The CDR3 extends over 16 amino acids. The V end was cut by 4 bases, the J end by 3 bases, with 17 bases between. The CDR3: CASSSGLTGPTDTQYF. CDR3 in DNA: TGTGCCAGCAGTTCGGGACTGACTGGCCCTACAGATACGCAGTATTTT.

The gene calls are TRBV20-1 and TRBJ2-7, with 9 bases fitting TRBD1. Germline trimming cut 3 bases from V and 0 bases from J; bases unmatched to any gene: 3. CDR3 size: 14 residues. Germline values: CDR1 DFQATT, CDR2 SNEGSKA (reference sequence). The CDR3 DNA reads TGCAGTGCTAGGGGACAGGGCTTCTCCTACGAGCAGTACTTC. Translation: CSARGQGFSYEQYF.

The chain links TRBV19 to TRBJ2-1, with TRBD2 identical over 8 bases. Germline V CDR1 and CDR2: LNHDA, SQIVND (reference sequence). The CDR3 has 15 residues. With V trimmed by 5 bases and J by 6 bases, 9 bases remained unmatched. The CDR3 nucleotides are TGTGCCAGTAGTCAAACCGGGACTAGGGCCAATGAGCAGTTCTTC. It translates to CASSQTGTRANEQFF.

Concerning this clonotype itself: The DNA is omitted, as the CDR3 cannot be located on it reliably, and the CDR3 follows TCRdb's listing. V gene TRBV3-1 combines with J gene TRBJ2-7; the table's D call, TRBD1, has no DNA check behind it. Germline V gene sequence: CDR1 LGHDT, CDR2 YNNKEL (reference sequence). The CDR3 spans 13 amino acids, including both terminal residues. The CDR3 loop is CASSQQWGQGAEF.